This T cell receptor beta chain was captured in a study of vaccination and CD4 T cells after COVID-19. Across the study: Spike peptides, overlapping and drawn from SARS-CoV-2, HCoV-NL63, HCoV-OC43 and HCoV-229E, were used to stimulate cells.

Germline CDR1 SNHLY, CDR2 FYNNEI. J gave up 6 bases and V 6 bases, and 4 bases lay outside the gene matches. The CDR3 extends over 12 amino acids. A few counts support this clonotype. What it binds is unknown. Treatment described: roughly 11-day PBMC culture with coronavirus spike peptide pools or control peptides (ViraFEST assay). One should note that the unexposed donor's CD4+ T cells were collected before the COVID-19 pandemic (2011-2018). Where cells permitted, unexposed-donor CD4+ T cells were probed with SARS-CoV-2 S/N and four cold-coronavirus spikes. Cultured CD4+ T cell DNA underwent sequencing with the Oncomine TCR Beta short-read assay. Genomic DNA was taken out of cultured CD4+ T cells by extraction. MiXCR, applied by TCRdb to the PCR reads, yields one record per CDR3 protein. The sample shows about 9,300 distinct CDR3 sequences, less than 35% of them seen only once.

The rearrangement links TRBV2 to TRBJ2-7; 8 bases are shared with TRBD1. This clonotype was sampled from a human donor in good health. Sequenced sample: CD4+ T cells from blood, cultured in vitro. The CDR3 here is CASRDRVLEQYF. The CDR3 region has the DNA TGTGCCAGCAGGGACAGGGTGCTCGAGCAGTACTTC.